Listed here are 26 T cell receptor beta chains from one sample, sequenced in a study of vaccination and CD4 T cells after COVID-19. The antigens these receptors bind are not known. Indicated treatment: approximately 9-day PBMC culture with coronavirus spike peptide pools or control peptides (ViraFEST assay). Oncomine TCR Beta short-read sequencing was applied to DNA from cultured CD4+ T cells. One entry per CDR3 protein, called by TCRdb with MiXCR from the PCR reads. The sample holds fewer than 15,000 distinct CDR3 sequences; over 35% are singletons and the top ten take roughly 8%. Here the sequenced sample was CD4+ T cells from blood, cultured in vitro, taken after SARS-CoV-2 vaccination. Receptors originate from a human donor who had recovered from COVID-19.

The rearrangement joins TRBV6-2 or TRBV6-3 to TRBJ2-4; possible D gene TRBD2, 6 bases. The CDR3 spans 15 residues. V was clipped by 4 bases and J by 7 bases, with 17 bases between them. Germline V gene lookup returns CDR1 MNHEY and CDR2 SVGEGT. As DNA, the CDR3 is TGTGCCAGCAGTTCCGGGACGGGAGCTAGGAACATTCAGTACTTC. Amino acids: CASSSGTGARNIQYF.

A few counts support this clonotype. This sequence joins TRBV19 and TRBJ2-7, with D maybe TRBD2 (6 bases). Germline V lookup: CDR1 LNHDA, CDR2 SQIVND (reference sequence). The CDR3 extends over 15 amino acids. Trimming shortened V by 6 bases and J by 4 bases, and 19 bases separated the two germline ends. Here the CDR3 DNA reads TGTGCCAGTAGCATATCTCCGGACTACAGGTACGAGCAGTACTTC. This gives the protein CASSISPDYRYEQYF.

This clonotype was counted only a few times. The CDR3 sequence: CASSPRAGSDTQYF. In nucleotides, the CDR3 is TGTGCCAGCAGCCCCCGAGCGGGATCAGATACGCAGTATTTT. The V and J genes are TRBV7-3 and TRBJ2-3; the match to TRBD2 covers 7 bases. Trimming took 5 bases from V and 4 from J; bases not matched to a gene: 6. The V gene's germline CDR1 is SGHTA and CDR2 FQGTGA. The CDR3 is made up of 14 amino acids.

The rearrangement uses TRBV30 and TRBJ1-5; D gene uncertain. Germline V gene data show CDR1 as GTSNPN and CDR2 as SVGIG (reference sequence). The V gene lost 4 bases and the J gene lost 0 bases, with 10 bases spanning the gap. The CDR3 spans 14 residues. In DNA, the CDR3 is TGTGCCTGGACCGCAAGTAGTAGCAATCAGCCCCAGCATTTT. As protein: CAWTASSSNQPQHF.

This clonotype was observed a handful of times. The chain is built from TRBV20-1 and TRBJ2-2; the D gene is possibly TRBD2 (5 bases). V was trimmed by 3 bases and J by 6 bases, leaving 11 bases between them. Germline V gene data show CDR1 as DFQATT and CDR2 as SNEGSKA (reference sequence). This CDR3 contains 13 residues. CDR3 coding DNA: TGCAGTGCTAGTGAGGGAGAGGCCGGGGAGCTGTTTTTT. This translates into CSASEGEAGELFF.

This chain connects TRBV6-1 to TRBJ1-2; 10 positions agree with TRBD1. CDR1 is MNHNS, CDR2 SASEGT, per germline. V shed 6 bases, J shed 7 bases, and the junction held 8 bases outside the gene matches. The CDR3 has 14 amino acids. CDR3 nucleotide sequence: TGTGCCAGCAGAGAGGACAGGGGGAAGGGTGGCTACACCTTC. Encoded protein: CASREDRGKGGYTF.

Only a few counts were recorded for this clonotype. This chain uses TRBV20-1 with TRBJ1-5; D possibly corresponds to TRBD1 (5 bases). Trimming cost V 5 bases and J 6 bases, with 11 bases left between them. The CDR3 is 12 residues long. Germline CDR1 DFQATT, CDR2 SNEGSKA (reference sequence). CDR3 amino acids: CSAGGGGQPQHF. The CDR3 nucleotides read TGCAGTGCTGGCGGGGGGGGTCAGCCCCAGCATTTT.

The rearrangement joins TRBV29-1 to TRBJ1-2, with D possibly being TRBD1 (5 bases). V was pared by 3 bases and J by 7 bases, with 15 bases between. CDR1 and CDR2 (germline): SQVTM, ANQGSEA. The length of the CDR3 is 13 residues. This CDR3 reads CSVDREGIAGYTF. The CDR3 nucleotides are TGCAGCGTTGATCGAGAGGGGATAGCTGGCTACACCTTC.

The CDR3 sequence: CASSLFSGPVSYEQYF. In nucleotides, the CDR3 is TGTGCCAGCAGCTTATTTTCGGGACCGGTCTCCTACGAGCAGTACTTC. The V gene is TRBV7-9, the J gene TRBJ2-7; D may match TRBD1 or TRBD2 (5 bases each). Germline CDR1 and CDR2: SEHNR and FQNEAQ (reference sequence). V lost 2 bases, J lost 0 bases, and 14 bases lay in between. CDR3 size: 16 residues.

The CDR3 loop is CASRQAGTGMTGELFF. CDR3 in DNA: TGTGCCAGCAGGCAAGCCGGGACAGGGATGACCGGGGAGCTGTTTTTT. The V gene is TRBV25-1, the J gene TRBJ2-2, with 9 bases that match TRBD1. The CDR3 length is 16 residues. After removal of 6 bases from V and 5 bases from J, the junction contained 10 bases not matched to a gene. Germline lookup yields CDR1 MGHDK and CDR2 SYGVNS.

The gene calls are TRBV4-3 and TRBJ1-4; the match to TRBD1 covers 9 bases. The length of the CDR3 is 16 residues. CDR1 LGHNA and CDR2 YSLEER come from the germline V gene. Trimming took 4 bases from V and 3 from J; bases not matched to a gene: 6. CDR3 in DNA: TGCGCCAGCAGCCCCCGGACAGGGGCGGCTAATGAAAAACTGTTTTTT. Encoded protein: CASSPRTGAANEKLFF.

V and J are TRBV10-3 and TRBJ2-1; 7 bases are a match to TRBD2. The V gene end was trimmed by 2 bases and the J gene end by 5 bases; junction bases not matched to a gene: 9. The V gene's germline CDR1 is ENHRY and CDR2 SYGVKD. The CDR3 is 16 residues long. CDR3 DNA sequence: TGTGCCATCAGTGAGGCTCTAGCGGCCGGAGACAATGAGCAGTTCTTC. Its translation: CAISEALAAGDNEQFF.

The chain uses TRBV28 and TRBJ1-6, with D perhaps matching TRBD1 (6 bases). CDR1 and CDR2 from the germline V gene are MDHEN and SYDVKM. The CDR3 contains 16 residues. Trimming removed 4 bases at V and 5 bases at J, with 15 bases between. The CDR3 region is CASSYAGTLNNSPLHF. The CDR3 nucleotides are TGTGCCAGCAGTTATGCCGGGACACTGAATAATTCACCCCTCCACTTT.

The chain has TRBV6-1 and TRBJ1-5; 7 nucleotides agree with TRBD1. The V segment lost 6 bases and the J segment 0 bases; nucleotides outside the gene matches: 11. Germline V lookup: CDR1 MNHNS, CDR2 SASEGT. The CDR3 spans 17 residues. In DNA, the CDR3 is TGTGCCAGCAGAAAACAGGGGACCCGTTATAGCAATCAGCCCCAGCATTTT. It translates to CASRKQGTRYSNQPQHF.

The V gene is TRBV5-1, the J gene TRBJ2-5; 8 bases match TRBD1. The CDR3 loop spans 17 amino acids. The germline CDR1 and CDR2 sequences are SGHRS and YFSETQ. V lost 6 bases and J lost 2; bases outside the gene matches: 15. CDR3 amino acids: CASNRGTGVGGQETQYF. Here the CDR3 DNA reads TGCGCCAGCAACAGGGGGACAGGCGTCGGAGGGCAAGAGACCCAGTACTTC. The full variable domain, completed using reference TRBV5-1 and TRBJ2-5, is KAGVTQTPRYLIKTRGQQVTLSCSPISGHRSVSWYQQTPGQGLQFLFEYFSETQRNKGNFPGRFSGRQFSNSRSEMNVSTLELGDSALYLCASNRGTGVGGQETQYFGPGTRLLVL.

The genes are TRBV25-1 and TRBJ2-5; TRBD2 matches 8 bases. Losses at the gene ends were 8 bases for V and 5 bases for J; bases not matched to a gene: 10. This CDR3 is 14 amino acids long. Germline values: CDR1 MGHDK, CDR2 SYGVNS. CDR3: CASGAAGGRETQYF. The CDR3 DNA follows: TGTGCCAGCGGGGCGGCGGGAGGTAGGGAGACCCAGTACTTC.

This chain joins TRBV5-1 and TRBJ1-1; TRBD1 is a possible D gene (5 bases). Trimming stripped 5 bases from V and 0 bases from J, with 14 bases between. CDR1 SGHRS and CDR2 YFSETQ come from the germline V gene. The CDR3 runs 15 residues. CDR3 sequence: CASRLEGPMNTEAFF. The CDR3 DNA sequence: TGCGCCAGCAGGCTAGAGGGGCCCATGAACACTGAAGCTTTCTTT.

This clonotype is labeled as medium-sized. One end of the junction varies from germline; a read error may be responsible. J is TRBJ2-5 and V is TRBV2; 8 nucleotides match TRBD1. CDR1 and CDR2 from the germline V gene are SNHLY and FYNNEI. The CDR3 has 13 amino acids. CDR3: CTLGAGGKETQYF. DNA for the CDR3: TGCACTTTGGGGGCAGGGGGCAAAGAGACCCAGTACTTC.

The chain is built from TRBV6-1 and TRBJ2-1, with TRBD2 matching over 8 bases. Germline assignment: CDR1 MNHNS and CDR2 SASEGT. The length of the CDR3 is 13 residues. Trimming took 6 bases from V and 12 from J; bases not matched to a gene: 10. CDR3 amino acids: CASSPPGLVWQFF. In DNA form, the CDR3 reads TGTGCCAGCAGCCCACCGGGACTAGTTTGGCAGTTCTTC.

The V gene is TRBV20-1, the J gene TRBJ2-2, with 9 bases lining up with TRBD2. CDR1 DFQATT and CDR2 SNEGSKA come from the germline V gene (reference sequence). V trimming: 6 bases; J trimming: 4 bases; junction bases outside the gene matches: 6. The CDR3 consists of 14 residues. The CDR3, as DNA: TGCAGTGCCGAAGCGGGAGGATTCACCGGGGAGCTGTTTTTT. Translated: CSAEAGGFTGELFF.

This clonotype has more than one count but fewer than ten. V gene TRBV4-1 combines with J gene TRBJ2-2; D is ambiguous. Trimming took 5 bases from V and 0 from J, leaving 10 bases between them. Germline CDR1 MGHRA, CDR2 YSYEKL. This CDR3 is built from 15 residues. DNA for the CDR3: TGCGCCAGCAGCTTCTGGGGTACGAACACCGGGGAGCTGTTTTTT. Translating gives CASSFWGTNTGELFF.

This clonotype was counted between two and nine times. The rearrangement joins TRBV27 to TRBJ2-3; no reliable D call. Trimming removed 6 bases from V and 0 bases from J, with 7 bases in between. In germline, CDR1 is MNHEY, CDR2 SMNVEV (reference sequence). The CDR3 runs to 13 residues. The CDR3: CASRQSSTDTQYF. As DNA, the CDR3 is TGTGCCAGCAGGCAGTCTAGCACAGATACGCAGTATTTT.

The rearrangement joins TRBV6-2 or TRBV6-3 to TRBJ2-2; possibly TRBD2 for D (5 bases). This CDR3 has 16 residues. Trimming removed 6 bases at V and 5 bases at J, with 19 bases between. The germline V gene encodes CDR1 MNHEY and CDR2 SVGEGT. The CDR3 loop is CASRPLTGSRTGELFF. The CDR3 DNA sequence: TGTGCCAGCAGACCCTTGACGGGATCGCGTACCGGGGAGCTGTTTTTT.

This clonotype was seen a handful of times. This rearrangement joins TRBV6-1 to TRBJ1-6; possibly TRBD1 for D (5 bases). There are 16 residues in the CDR3. Germline CDR1 MNHNS, CDR2 SASEGT. The ends were cut back, 6 bases at V and 8 bases at J, with 20 bases in the middle. This CDR3 reads CASRSTVPRGDSPLHF. CDR3 nucleotides: TGTGCCAGCAGGTCGACAGTTCCCCGAGGAGATTCACCCCTCCACTTT.

The gene calls are TRBV6-5 and TRBJ1-5; TRBD1 is a possible D gene (6 bases). Trimming removed 4 bases from V and 3 bases from J, with 10 bases in between. CDR1 MNHEY and CDR2 SVGAGI come from the germline V gene. The CDR3 consists of 14 residues. CDR3 nucleotide sequence: TGTGCCAGCAGTTTTCAGGGGTTCAATCAGCCCCAGCATTTT. This encodes CASSFQGFNQPQHF.

The chain joins TRBV20-1 to TRBJ1-5; no clear D. In germline, CDR1 is DFQATT, CDR2 SNEGSKA (reference sequence). V lost 5 bases, J lost 3 bases, and 11 bases lay in between. The CDR3 totals 13 residues. In DNA form, the CDR3 reads TGCAGTGCTCGCCGGGCCTTCAATCAGCCCCAGCATTTT. Encoded protein: CSARRAFNQPQHF.